The text below deals with one T cell receptor (beta chain). Its antigen is currently not known. Base qualities are missing; no much larger clone stands one base away. The label giving this sample's time point can be read as: about 28 days (+/-7) after the second vaccine dose. AZD1222 recipients given second doses at about 4 weeks or at about 12 weeks were pooled, since spike-specific TCR depth and breadth were not found to differ between the two schedules. Samples from vaccinated people were obtained from the UK trials COV001 and COV002, which included a single-blind randomized controlled phase 2/3 trial of AZD1222 (ChAdOx1 nCoV-19) in healthy adults. Trial participant PBMC samples were collected at day 0 and day 28 after the second dose for TCRbeta chain sequencing. As encoded in the germline V gene (reference sequence), CDR1 is LGHDT while CDR2 is YNNKEL. The CDR3 runs 13 residues from the cysteine to the phenylalanine. Here the CDR3 DNA is all that survives: 39 bases in frame from base 1. V is clipped by 1 base and J by 6 bases, and the sequence between their germline boundaries is 9 bases long.

The CDR3 regions of human TCRbeta chains were analyzed by immunosequencing. Per the authors' processing: TCRs in the repertoires were compared against a reference library of SARS-CoV-2-specific TCRs that had been generated with the MIRA antigen-specificity platform. Breadth meant the fraction of unique TCRs that were SARS-CoV-2-associated, whereas depth meant the fraction of total T cells that were SARS-CoV-2-associated. Using the MIRA data, each spike-specific TCR was assigned both to the spike region to which the TCR was reactive and to a CD4 or CD8 class. Log10-transformed breadth and depth values were compared by one-way ANOVA with Sidak's multiple comparisons tests. Not all clones reach the TCRdb copy of this immuneACCESS table, which keeps in-frame sequences only. Checked studies attribute under half of the gap to unresolved V genes and leave the rest unexplained. The V and J calls and clone size were taken over from that table, and D and trimming were inferred from the DNA. The sample records some 250,000 clones, 90% to 95% of which are singletons. Of the sample, approximately 0.52% falls within the top ten clones.

The entry originates in a study of T cell responses to AZD1222 COVID-19 vaccine listed by TCRdb under 2021. About the full investigation: TCR sequencing covered 233 trial participants: 200 to 220 given two doses of AZD1222 and 26 given two doses of MenACWY control vaccine. Trial participants were enrolled into age subgroups of 18-55, 56-69 and 70-plus years, which contained approximately 150, 28 and 58 TCR-sequenced participants, respectively.

What the work shows at the level of the full study, not this receptor alone: A significant rise in spike-specific TCR breadth and depth was observed after two AZD1222 doses relative to day 0 and relative to MenACWY recipients. Vaccine-associated CD4 TCRs spanned the whole spike protein, with dominant responses in regions 160-218 and 743-854. Participants were mostly white British and included more females than males, and it was suggested by the authors that clonal diversity may have been underestimated. Because no samples from the day 14 peak response were available, repertoires could be characterized only after the peak T cell response. Conclusions about previously exposed vaccinees are limited because only six or seven AZD1222 recipients were SARS-CoV-2 seropositive at baseline. Reportedly, almost half of the unique spike-specific TCRs recognized epitopes lying outside the regions that are mutated in the B.1.351 and B.1.1.7 variants. The 56-69-year group was small, and its depth increase did not reach significance, likely because of low power.

The clonotype originates from an adult who received the AZD1222 COVID-19 vaccine. The rearrangement joined TRBV3-1 (or the pseudogene TRBV3-2) to TRBJ1-1, with the D gene uncertain. The sequences come from peripheral blood, collected 28 days after the second AZD1222 dose. The nucleotide sequence reads as follows: TGTGCCAGCAGCCAAGTATCTACATCTGAAGCTTTCTTT. Translated, this gives CASSQVSTSEAFF.